This TCR beta chain was sequenced during a study of beta chain features in type 1 diabetes. The study's findings and limits: Moderate but significant shortening of TCRB CDR3s was recorded in all four CD4+ subsets from Type 1 diabetes patients. Across patients, naive, central memory and Treg TCRB repertoires exhibited apparently greater similarity than was observed across healthy donors.

This clone was counted a few times. Its cognate antigen is unknown. Germline CDR1 is SGHAT and CDR2 is FQNNGV. The V segment lost 5 bases and the J segment 2 bases; nucleotides outside the gene matches: 5. The CDR3 runs to 15 residues. Sequenced material consisted of expressed TCRB transcripts (all of the isolated RNA was reverse transcribed). Assay: immunoSEQ multiplex PCR; the TCRdb copy retains only in-frame clones and omits some. The sample contains 25,000 to 30,000 clones, 56% of which appear only once. V is TRBV11-2 and J is TRBJ2-1; TRBD2 matches at 8 bases. Sequencing used Tregs from blood. The clonotype originates from a woman aged 18-29 years with type 1 diabetes. DNA of the CDR3: TGTGCCAGCAGCCTTAGCGGGGCTACCTACAATGAGCAGTTCTTC. Translating gives CASSLSGATYNEQFF.